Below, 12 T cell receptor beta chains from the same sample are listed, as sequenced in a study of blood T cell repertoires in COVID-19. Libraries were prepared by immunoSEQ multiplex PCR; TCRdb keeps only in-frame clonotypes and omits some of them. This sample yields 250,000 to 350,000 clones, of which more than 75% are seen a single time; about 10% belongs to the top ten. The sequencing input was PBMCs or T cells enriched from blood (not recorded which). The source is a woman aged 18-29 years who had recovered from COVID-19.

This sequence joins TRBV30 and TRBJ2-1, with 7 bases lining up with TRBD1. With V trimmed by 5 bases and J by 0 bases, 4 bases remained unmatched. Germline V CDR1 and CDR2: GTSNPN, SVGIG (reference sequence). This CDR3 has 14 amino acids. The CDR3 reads CAWETGSSYNEQFF. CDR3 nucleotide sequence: TGTGCCTGGGAGACAGGGAGCTCCTACAATGAGCAGTTCTTC.

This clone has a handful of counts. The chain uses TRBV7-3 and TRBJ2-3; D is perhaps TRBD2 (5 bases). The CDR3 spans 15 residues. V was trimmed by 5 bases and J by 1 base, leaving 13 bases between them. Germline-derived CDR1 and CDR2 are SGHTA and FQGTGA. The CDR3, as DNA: TGTGCCAGCAGCACTGGAGGCCTCCGCACAGATACGCAGTATTTT. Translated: CASSTGGLRTDTQYF.

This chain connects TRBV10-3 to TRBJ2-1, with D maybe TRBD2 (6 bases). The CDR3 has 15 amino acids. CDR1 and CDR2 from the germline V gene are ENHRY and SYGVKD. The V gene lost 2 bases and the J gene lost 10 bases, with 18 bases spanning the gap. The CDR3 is CAISEAGTGFGEQFF. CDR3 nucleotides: TGTGCCATCAGTGAGGCCGGGACTGGTTTTGGGGAGCAGTTCTTC.

The CDR3 DNA reads as TGTGCCAGCAGCACGGGACTAGCGGGAGGCACCTACGAGCAGTACTTC. It translates to CASSTGLAGGTYEQYF. V and J are TRBV2 and TRBJ2-7; the match to TRBD2 covers 15 bases. Germline-derived CDR1 and CDR2 are SNHLY and FYNNEI. The CDR3 totals 16 residues. J gave up 2 bases and V 6 bases, and 5 bases lay outside the gene matches.

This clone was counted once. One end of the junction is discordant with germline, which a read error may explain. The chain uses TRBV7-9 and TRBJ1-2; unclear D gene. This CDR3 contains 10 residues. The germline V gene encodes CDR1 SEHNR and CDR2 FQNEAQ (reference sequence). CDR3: CASSLNTPIF. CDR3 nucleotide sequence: TGTGCCAGCAGCTTAAACACGCCAATCTTC.

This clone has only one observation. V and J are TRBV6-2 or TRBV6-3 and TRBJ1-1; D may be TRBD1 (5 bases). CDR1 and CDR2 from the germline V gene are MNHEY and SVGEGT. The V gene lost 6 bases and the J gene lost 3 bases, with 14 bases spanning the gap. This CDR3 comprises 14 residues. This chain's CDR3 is CASSLRDRYTEAFF. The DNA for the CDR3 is TGTGCCAGCAGCCTACGAGACAGATACACTGAAGCTTTCTTT.

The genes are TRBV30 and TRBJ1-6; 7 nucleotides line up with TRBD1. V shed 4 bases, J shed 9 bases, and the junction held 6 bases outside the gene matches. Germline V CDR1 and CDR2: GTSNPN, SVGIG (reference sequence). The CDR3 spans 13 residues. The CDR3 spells CAWKQGISSPLHF. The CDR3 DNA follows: TGTGCCTGGAAACAGGGGATAAGTTCACCCCTCCACTTT.

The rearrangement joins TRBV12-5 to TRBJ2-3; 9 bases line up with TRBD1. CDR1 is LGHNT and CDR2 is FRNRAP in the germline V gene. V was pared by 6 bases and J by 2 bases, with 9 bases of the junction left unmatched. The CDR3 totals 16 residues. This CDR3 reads CASGPSGTGITDTQYF. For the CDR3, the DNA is TGTGCTAGTGGCCCTTCAGGGACAGGGATCACAGATACGCAGTATTTT.

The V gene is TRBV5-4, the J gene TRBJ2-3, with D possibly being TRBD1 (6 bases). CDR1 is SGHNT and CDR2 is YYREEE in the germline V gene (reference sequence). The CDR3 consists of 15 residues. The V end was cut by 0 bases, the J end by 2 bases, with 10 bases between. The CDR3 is CASSLAGGYTDTQYF. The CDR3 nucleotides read TGTGCCAGCAGCTTGGCTGGGGGCTACACAGATACGCAGTATTTT.

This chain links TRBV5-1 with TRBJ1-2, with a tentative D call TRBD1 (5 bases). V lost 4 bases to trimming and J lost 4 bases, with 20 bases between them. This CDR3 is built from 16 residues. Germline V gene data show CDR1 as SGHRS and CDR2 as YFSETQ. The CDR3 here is CASSPSYLDRTYGYTF. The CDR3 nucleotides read TGCGCCAGCAGCCCTTCCTACCTCGACAGAACCTATGGCTACACCTTC.

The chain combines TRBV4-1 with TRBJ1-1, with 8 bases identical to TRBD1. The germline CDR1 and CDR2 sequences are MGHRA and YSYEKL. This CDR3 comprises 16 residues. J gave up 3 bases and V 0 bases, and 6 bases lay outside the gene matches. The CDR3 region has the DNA TGCGCCAGCAGCCAAGATGAGGACAGGGCCTACACTGAAGCTTTCTTT. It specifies CASSQDEDRAYTEAFF.

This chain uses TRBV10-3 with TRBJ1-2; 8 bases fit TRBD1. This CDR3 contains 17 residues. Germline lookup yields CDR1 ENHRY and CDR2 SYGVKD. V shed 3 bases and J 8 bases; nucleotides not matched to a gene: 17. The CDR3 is CAISDPGRTGHLGGYTF. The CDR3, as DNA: TGTGCCATCAGTGACCCGGGACGGACAGGGCACTTAGGGGGCTACACCTTC.